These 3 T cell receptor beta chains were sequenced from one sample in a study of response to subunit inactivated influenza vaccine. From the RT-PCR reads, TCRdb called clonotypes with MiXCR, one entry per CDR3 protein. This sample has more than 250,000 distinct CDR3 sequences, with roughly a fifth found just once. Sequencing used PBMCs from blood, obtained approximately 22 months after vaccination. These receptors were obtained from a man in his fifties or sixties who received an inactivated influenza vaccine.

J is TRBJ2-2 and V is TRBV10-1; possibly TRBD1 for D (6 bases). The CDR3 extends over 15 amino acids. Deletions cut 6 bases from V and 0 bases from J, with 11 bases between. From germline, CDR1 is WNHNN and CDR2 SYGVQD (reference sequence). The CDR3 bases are TGCGCCAGCAGCCAAGACAGGACGAACACCGGGGAGCTGTTTTTT. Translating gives CASSQDRTNTGELFF.

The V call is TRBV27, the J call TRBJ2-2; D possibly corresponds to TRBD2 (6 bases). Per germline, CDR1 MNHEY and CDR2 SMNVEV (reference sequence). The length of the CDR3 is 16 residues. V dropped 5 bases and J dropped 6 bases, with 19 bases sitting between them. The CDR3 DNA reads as TGTGCCAGCAGTGCCCTGGCCGGACCGGGGGCCGGGGAGCTGTTTTTT. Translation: CASSALAGPGAGELFF.

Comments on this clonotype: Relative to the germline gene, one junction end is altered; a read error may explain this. The CDR3 region is CASSAPAAGCTF. CDR3 nucleotides: TGTGCCAGCAGTGCCCCTGCAGCCGGCTGCACCTTC. This chain joins TRBV25-1 and TRBJ1-2, with unresolved D. CDR1 is MGHDK, CDR2 SYGVNS, per germline. The CDR3 is made up of 12 amino acids.